These T cell receptor beta chains were read from a single sample in a study of blood T cell repertoires in COVID-19. Here immunoSEQ multiplex PCR was the method, and the copy in TCRdb shows in-frame clones only, minus some. The data show a few hundred thousand clones, 86% seen once. The sequenced material came from peripheral blood. Receptors were obtained from a woman in her 50s with acute or convalescent COVID-19. Both conserved end residues are part of each CDR3. The D gene is left open where the match is weak. For some rows the clone size is stated as once, few or many, or as a class when expanded; others skip it.

d_call: TRBD2; clone_size: NA; j_call: TRBJ2-5; v_call: TRBV7-9; cdr3_nt: TGTGCCAGCAGCTTAGAGGGGCGCGGGAGGGCCCTCGGAGAGACCCAGTACTTC; cdr3_aa: CASSLEGRGRALGETQYF
d_call: TRBD2; clone_size: NA; j_call: TRBJ2-1; v_call: TRBV24-1; cdr3_nt: TGTGCCACCAGTGATTTACTAGCGGGAGAGGGCAATGAGCAGTTCTTC; cdr3_aa: CATSDLLAGEGNEQFF
d_call: TRBD1; clone_size: NA; j_call: TRBJ2-5; v_call: TRBV5-8; cdr3_nt: TGTGCCAGCAGCCCGGGGGACAGGGGGACAGAGACCCAGTACTTC; cdr3_aa: CASSPGDRGTETQYF
d_call: TRBD2; clone_size: NA; j_call: TRBJ2-7; v_call: TRBV28; cdr3_nt: TGTGCCAGCAGTTTCCGGGGGGGGCAGTACTTC; cdr3_aa: CASSFRGGQYF
d_call: NA; clone_size: NA; j_call: TRBJ1-1; v_call: TRBV15; cdr3_nt: TGTGCCACCAGCAGAGCGTTTGGGGGCGAGACTGAAGCTTTCTTT; cdr3_aa: CATSRAFGGETEAFF
d_call: NA; clone_size: once; j_call: TRBJ2-1; v_call: TRBV14; cdr3_nt: TGTGCCAGCAGCCAAGAAGTGAGAGAGCAGTTCTTC; cdr3_aa: CASSQEVREQFF
d_call: TRBD1; clone_size: NA; j_call: TRBJ1-4; v_call: TRBV25-1; cdr3_nt: TGTGCCAGCAGAGACAGGGATTTAGAAAAACTGTTTTTT; cdr3_aa: CASRDRDLEKLFF
d_call: TRBD2; clone_size: NA; j_call: TRBJ2-7; v_call: TRBV7-2; cdr3_nt: TGTGCCAGCAGCACCCAACTAGCGGGAGTAGGGTACGAGCAGTACTTC; cdr3_aa: CASSTQLAGVGYEQYF
d_call: TRBD2; clone_size: once; j_call: TRBJ2-1; v_call: TRBV9; cdr3_nt: TGTGCCAGCAGCCCTGAGGCTAGCGGGGGGAACAATGAGCAGTTCTTC; cdr3_aa: CASSPEASGGNNEQFF
d_call: TRBD2; clone_size: NA; j_call: TRBJ2-1; v_call: TRBV29-1; cdr3_nt: TGCAGCGTTGTCGCGGGAGCTAGCTACAATGAGCAGTTCTTC; cdr3_aa: CSVVAGASYNEQFF
d_call: NA; clone_size: once; j_call: TRBJ2-1; v_call: TRBV3-1/TRBV3-2; cdr3_nt: TGTGCCAGCAGCCAACGGCAGGCCGTTTCCTACAATGAGCAGTTCTTC; cdr3_aa: CASSQRQAVSYNEQFF
d_call: TRBD1; clone_size: NA; j_call: TRBJ1-2; v_call: TRBV28; cdr3_nt: TGTGCCAGTGACAGGGGGTGGTATGGCTACACCTTC; cdr3_aa: CASDRGWYGYTF
d_call: NA; clone_size: NA; j_call: TRBJ1-2; v_call: TRBV9; cdr3_nt: TGTGCCAGCAGCGTAGACTTGGGGAGTCGGGGCTACACCTTC; cdr3_aa: CASSVDLGSRGYTF
d_call: NA; clone_size: NA; j_call: TRBJ1-5; v_call: TRBV24-1; cdr3_nt: TGTGCCACCAGTGACCCCGGGGGGGGAACTCAGCCCCAGCATTTT; cdr3_aa: CATSDPGGGTQPQHF
d_call: TRBD1; clone_size: NA; j_call: TRBJ2-7; v_call: TRBV10-3; cdr3_nt: TGTGCCATCAGTGAGTCCATCCGACAGGGGAGAAGAGAGCAGTACTTC; cdr3_aa: CAISESIRQGRREQYF
d_call: NA; clone_size: NA; j_call: TRBJ2-7; v_call: TRBV30; cdr3_nt: TGTGCCTGGAGTGATAGTAGCGACGAGCAGTACTTC; cdr3_aa: CAWSDSSDEQYF
d_call: TRBD1; clone_size: NA; j_call: TRBJ2-7; v_call: TRBV4-1; cdr3_nt: TGCGCCAGCAGTCCCGGGACAGAGATTTACGAGCAGTACTTC; cdr3_aa: CASSPGTEIYEQYF
d_call: NA; clone_size: NA; j_call: TRBJ2-7; v_call: TRBV3-1/TRBV3-2; cdr3_nt: TGTGCCAGCAGCCGACTAACAGAGCAGTACTTC; cdr3_aa: CASSRLTEQYF
d_call: NA; clone_size: NA; j_call: TRBJ2-7; v_call: TRBV7-8; cdr3_nt: TGTGCCAGCAGCAAAGGGCGTGGGGGCCACGAGCAGTACTTC; cdr3_aa: CASSKGRGGHEQYF
d_call: NA; clone_size: once; j_call: TRBJ1-1; v_call: TRBV7-2; cdr3_nt: TGTGCCAGCAGCCCATCCGGAGGAGGGGCCGGGAACACTGAAGCTTTCTTT; cdr3_aa: CASSPSGGGAGNTEAFF
d_call: TRBD1; clone_size: NA; j_call: TRBJ1-4; v_call: TRBV18; cdr3_nt: TGTGCCAGCTCACCAGAGGGACAGAATCCGCTCCGAACTAATGAAAAACTGTTTTTT; cdr3_aa: CASSPEGQNPLRTNEKLFF
d_call: TRBD1; clone_size: NA; j_call: TRBJ2-7; v_call: TRBV2; cdr3_nt: TGTGCCAGCAGTTTCGGACAGGGACGCGAGCAGTACTTC; cdr3_aa: CASSFGQGREQYF
d_call: NA; clone_size: few; j_call: TRBJ2-7; v_call: TRBV12-3/TRBV12-4; cdr3_nt: TGTGCCAGCAGCCTACAGGGAGCATACGAGCAGTACTTC; cdr3_aa: CASSLQGAYEQYF
d_call: NA; clone_size: NA; j_call: TRBJ2-7; v_call: TRBV29-1; cdr3_nt: TGCAGCGTTGCGGGACTCTACACTGGGAACGAGCAGTACTTC; cdr3_aa: CSVAGLYTGNEQYF